This T cell receptor beta chain emerged from a study of blood T cell repertoires in COVID-19. The CDR3 loop spans 13 amino acids. Germline V gives CDR1 SGHKS, CDR2 YYEKEE (reference sequence). Trimming at V came to 4 bases and at J to 1 base, leaving 2 bases not matched to a gene. Sequencing was performed with immunoSEQ multiplex PCR; in TCRdb, only in-frame clones are kept and a portion is missing. Seen here are some 97,000 clones, around 90% observed once, and the top ten hold more than 5%. The receptor comes from an older man with acute or convalescent COVID-19. What was sequenced was peripheral blood. V gene TRBV5-5 combines with J gene TRBJ2-7; 7 nucleotides line up with TRBD1. CDR3 sequence: CASSPQGSYEQYF. The DNA for the CDR3 is TGTGCCAGCAGCCCACAGGGGTCCTACGAGCAGTACTTC.